The clone carrying this TCR beta chain has just a few counts. This specimen belongs to a study of cytotoxic CD8 clonotypes in ibrutinib-treated CLL. Study overall: Researchers reported ten to eleven relapsed/refractory and about 15 treatment-naive patients, 17 of them IGHV unmutated.

The CDR3 totals 14 residues. V was pared by 4 bases and J by 6 bases, with 13 bases between. The germline CDR1 and CDR2 sequences are LGHNA and YNFKEQ. Sequencing was performed with immunoSEQ multiplex PCR; in TCRdb, only in-frame clones are kept and a portion is missing. The sample carries roughly 45,000 clones, over 60% recorded once. Roughly 2 micrograms of genomic DNA from cryopreserved PBMCs went into TCR beta libraries. Sequenced material: PBMCs, taken after 24 months of ibrutinib treatment. The TCR comes from a human donor with chronic lymphocytic leukemia. The rearrangement links TRBV4-2 to TRBJ2-4; no firm D call. The CDR3 loop is CASSPSVGPNIQYF. The CDR3 nucleotides read TGTGCCAGCAGCCCTAGTGTGGGCCCAAACATTCAGTACTTC.